The entry that follows covers one T cell receptor (beta chain) sequence. The record originates from a study of blood T cell repertoires in COVID-19. About the research overall: From the United States, Italy and Spain came samples of acute and convalescent COVID-19. PBMCs, B-cell-depleted T cells, or T cells were the source of the cDNA or gDNA that made up the material.

Trimming removed 6 bases at V and 0 bases at J, with 12 bases between. CDR1 and CDR2 from the germline V gene are MNHEY and SVGAGI. There are 14 residues in the CDR3. In the study's own analysis: Amplification with reference gene primers provided the estimates of nucleated cell counts. Assay: immunoSEQ multiplex PCR; the TCRdb copy retains only in-frame clones and omits some. Clonal size and the V and J genes are those of that table, whereas D and trimming came from the DNA. The repertoire consists of 95,000 to 100,000 clones, with 70% to 90% occurring once and the leading ten covering roughly 4.2%. This chain links TRBV6-5 with TRBJ2-7; possible D gene TRBD1, 7 bases. The sequencing sample was made of peripheral blood. This clonotype originated in a human donor with COVID-19, enrolled during active disease. The donor label of this sample is uncertain. The CDR3 loop reads CASSQGGGSYEQYF. In DNA, the CDR3 is TGTGCCAGCAGCCAGGGGGGCGGCTCCTACGAGCAGTACTTC.